This T cell receptor beta chain is from a study of blood T cell repertoires in COVID-19. As for the study in general: Acute and convalescent COVID-19 specimens originated in the United States, Italy and Spain. T cells, B-cell-depleted T cells, or PBMCs supplied cDNA or gDNA.

Germline CDR1 is SGHTA and CDR2 is FQGNSA. The CDR3 has 16 amino acids. The V and J ends lost 1 base and 2 bases, in that order; junction bases with no gene match: 5. As originally analysed: It was from reference gene primer amplification that nucleated cell counts were estimated. The method was immunoSEQ multiplex PCR; TCRdb's version includes in-frame clones alone and lacks a portion of them. The DNA gave D and trimming, while V, J and clone size come from that table. The sample has some 200,000 clones; roughly four fifths are singletons. The clonotype comes from a woman in her forties or fifties with active or convalescent COVID-19. Sequencing was carried out using peripheral blood. The chain recombines TRBV7-2 with TRBJ2-3, with 8 bases matching TRBD2. The CDR3 DNA follows: TGTGCCAGCAGCTTAGTGTTAGCGGGGATCACAGATACGCAGTATTTT. Amino acid sequence: CASSLVLAGITDTQYF.